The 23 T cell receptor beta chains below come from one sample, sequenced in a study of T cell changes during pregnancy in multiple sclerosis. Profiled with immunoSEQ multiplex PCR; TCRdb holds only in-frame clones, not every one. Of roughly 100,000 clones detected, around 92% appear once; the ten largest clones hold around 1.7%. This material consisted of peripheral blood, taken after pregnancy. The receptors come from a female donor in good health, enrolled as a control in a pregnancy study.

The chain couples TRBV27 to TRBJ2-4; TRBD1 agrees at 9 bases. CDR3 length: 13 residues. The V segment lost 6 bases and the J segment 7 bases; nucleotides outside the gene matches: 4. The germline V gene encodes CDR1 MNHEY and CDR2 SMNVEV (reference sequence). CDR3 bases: TGTGCCAGCAGGGGAACAGGGGGCAACATTCAGTACTTC. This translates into CASRGTGGNIQYF.

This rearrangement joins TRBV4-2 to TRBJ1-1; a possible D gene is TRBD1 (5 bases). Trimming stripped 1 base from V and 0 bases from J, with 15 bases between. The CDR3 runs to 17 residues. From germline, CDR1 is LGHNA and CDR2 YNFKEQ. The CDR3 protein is CASSQVQGGSVNTEAFF. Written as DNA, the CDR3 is TGTGCCAGCAGCCAAGTCCAGGGTGGCTCGGTGAACACTGAAGCTTTCTTT.

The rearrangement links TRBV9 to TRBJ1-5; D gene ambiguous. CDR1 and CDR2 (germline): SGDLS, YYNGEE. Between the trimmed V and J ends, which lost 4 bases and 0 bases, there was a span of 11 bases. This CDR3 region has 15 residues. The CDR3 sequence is CASSRAGYSNQPQHF. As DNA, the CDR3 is TGTGCCAGCAGCCGCGCAGGATATAGCAATCAGCCCCAGCATTTT.

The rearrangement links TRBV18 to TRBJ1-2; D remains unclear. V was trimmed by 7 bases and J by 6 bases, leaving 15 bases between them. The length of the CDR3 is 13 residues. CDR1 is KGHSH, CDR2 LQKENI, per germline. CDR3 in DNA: TGTGCCAGCTTCGGGGAGGGCGTTGATGGCTACACCTTC. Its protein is CASFGEGVDGYTF. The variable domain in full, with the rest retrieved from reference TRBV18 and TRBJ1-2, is NAGVMQNPRHLVRRRGQEARLRCSPMKGHSHVYWYRQLPEEGLKFMVYLQKENIIDESGMPKERFSAEFPKEGPSILRIQQVVRGDSAAYFCASFGEGVDGYTFGSGTRLTVV.

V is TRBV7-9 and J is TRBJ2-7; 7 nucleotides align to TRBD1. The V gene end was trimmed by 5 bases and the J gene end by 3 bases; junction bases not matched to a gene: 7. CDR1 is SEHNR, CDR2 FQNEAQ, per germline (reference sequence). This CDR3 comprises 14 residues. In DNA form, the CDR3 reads TGTGCCAGCAGCCAACGGGACAGCTACTACGAGCAGTACTTC. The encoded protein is CASSQRDSYYEQYF.

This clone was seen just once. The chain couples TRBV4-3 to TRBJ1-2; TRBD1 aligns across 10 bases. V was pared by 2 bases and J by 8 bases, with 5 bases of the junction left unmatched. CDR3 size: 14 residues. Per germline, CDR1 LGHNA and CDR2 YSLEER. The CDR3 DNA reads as TGCGCCAGCAGCCAAAGACAGGGGGCAGAGGGCTACACCTTC. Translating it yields CASSQRQGAEGYTF.

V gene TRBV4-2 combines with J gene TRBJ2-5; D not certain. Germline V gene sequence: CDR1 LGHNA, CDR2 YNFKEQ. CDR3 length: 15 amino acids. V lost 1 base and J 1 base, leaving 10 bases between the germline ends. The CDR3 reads CASSQGSRRQETQYF. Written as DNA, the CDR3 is TGTGCCAGCAGCCAAGGGAGCAGACGCCAAGAGACCCAGTACTTC.

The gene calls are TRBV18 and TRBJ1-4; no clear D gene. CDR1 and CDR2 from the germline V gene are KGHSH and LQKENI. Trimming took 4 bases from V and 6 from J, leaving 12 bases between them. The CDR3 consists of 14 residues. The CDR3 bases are TGTGCCAGCTCACGGACTCCCGGGCATGAAAAACTGTTTTTT. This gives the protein CASSRTPGHEKLFF. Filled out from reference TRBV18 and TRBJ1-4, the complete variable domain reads NAGVMQNPRHLVRRRGQEARLRCSPMKGHSHVYWYRQLPEEGLKFMVYLQKENIIDESGMPKERFSAEFPKEGPSILRIQQVVRGDSAAYFCASSRTPGHEKLFFGSGTQLSVL.

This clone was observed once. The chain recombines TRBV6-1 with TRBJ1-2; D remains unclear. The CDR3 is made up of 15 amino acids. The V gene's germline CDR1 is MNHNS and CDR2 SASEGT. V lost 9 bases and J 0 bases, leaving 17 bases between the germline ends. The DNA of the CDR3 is TGTGCCAGTACGAGGGCTTCAAATTCTAACTATGGCTACACCTTC. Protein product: CASTRASNSNYGYTF.

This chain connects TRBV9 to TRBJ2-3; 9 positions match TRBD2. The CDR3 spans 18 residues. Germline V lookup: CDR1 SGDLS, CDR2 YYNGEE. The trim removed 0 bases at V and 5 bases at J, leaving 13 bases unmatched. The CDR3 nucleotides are TGTGCCAGCAGCGTAGGGCCCTCGGAGCGGGGGGCCGAAGATACGCAGTATTTT. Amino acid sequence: CASSVGPSERGAEDTQYF.

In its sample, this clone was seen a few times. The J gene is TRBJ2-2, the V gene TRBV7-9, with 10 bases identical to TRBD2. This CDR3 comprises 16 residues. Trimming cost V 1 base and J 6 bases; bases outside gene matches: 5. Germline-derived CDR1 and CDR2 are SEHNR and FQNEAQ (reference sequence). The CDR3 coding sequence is TGTGCCAGCAGCTTAGGATTCCTAGCGGGGGCCGGGGAGCTGTTTTTT. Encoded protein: CASSLGFLAGAGELFF.

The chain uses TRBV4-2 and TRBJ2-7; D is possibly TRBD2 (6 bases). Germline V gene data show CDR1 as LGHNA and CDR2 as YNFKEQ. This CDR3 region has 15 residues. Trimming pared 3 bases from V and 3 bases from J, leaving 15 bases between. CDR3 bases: TGTGCCAGCAGCCAGTCCCTAGCGTTCGACTACGAGCAGTACTTC. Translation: CASSQSLAFDYEQYF.

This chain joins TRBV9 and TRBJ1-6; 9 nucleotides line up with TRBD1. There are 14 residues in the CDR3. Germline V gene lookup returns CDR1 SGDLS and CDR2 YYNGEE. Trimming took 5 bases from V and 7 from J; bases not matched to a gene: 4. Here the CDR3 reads CASRQGAGNSPLHF. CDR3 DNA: TGTGCCAGCAGACAGGGGGCTGGAAATTCACCCCTCCACTTT.

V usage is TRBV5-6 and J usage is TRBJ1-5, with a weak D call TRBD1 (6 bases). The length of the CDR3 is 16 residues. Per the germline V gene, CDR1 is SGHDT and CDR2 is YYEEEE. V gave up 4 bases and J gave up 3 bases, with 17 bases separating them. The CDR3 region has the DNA TGTGCCAGCAGCCCCTGGGGGGGCCCTGACAATCAGCCCCAGCATTTT. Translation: CASSPWGGPDNQPQHF.

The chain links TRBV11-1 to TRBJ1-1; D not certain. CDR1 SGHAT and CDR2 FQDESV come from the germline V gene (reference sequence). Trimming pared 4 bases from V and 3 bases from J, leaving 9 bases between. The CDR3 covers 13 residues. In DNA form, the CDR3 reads TGTGCCAGCAGCTCCTACAGAGACACTGAAGCTTTCTTT. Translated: CASSSYRDTEAFF.

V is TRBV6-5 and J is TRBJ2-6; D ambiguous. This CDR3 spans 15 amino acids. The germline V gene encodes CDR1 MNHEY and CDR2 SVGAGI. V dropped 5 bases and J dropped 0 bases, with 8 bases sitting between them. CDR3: CASSQSYSGANVLTF. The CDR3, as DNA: TGTGCCAGCAGTCAAAGCTACTCTGGGGCCAACGTCCTGACTTTC.

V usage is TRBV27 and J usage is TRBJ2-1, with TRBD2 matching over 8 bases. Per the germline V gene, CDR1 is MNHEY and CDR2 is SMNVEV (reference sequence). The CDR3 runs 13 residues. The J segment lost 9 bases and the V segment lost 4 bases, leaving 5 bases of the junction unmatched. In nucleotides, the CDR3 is TGTGCCAGCAGTTCGGGGGGGCCAGGTGAGCAGTTCTTC. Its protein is CASSSGGPGEQFF.

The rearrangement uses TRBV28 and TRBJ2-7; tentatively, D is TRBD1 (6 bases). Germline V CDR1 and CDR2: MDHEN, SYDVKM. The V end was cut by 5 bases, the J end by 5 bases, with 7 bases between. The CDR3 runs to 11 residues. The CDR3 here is CASSTGNEQYF. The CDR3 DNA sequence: TGTGCCAGCAGTACAGGGAACGAGCAGTACTTC.

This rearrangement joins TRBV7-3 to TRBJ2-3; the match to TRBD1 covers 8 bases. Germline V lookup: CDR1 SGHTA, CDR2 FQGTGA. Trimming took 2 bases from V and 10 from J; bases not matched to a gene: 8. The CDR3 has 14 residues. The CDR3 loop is CASSLQGAQGAQYF. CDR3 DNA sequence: TGTGCCAGCAGCTTACAGGGGGCTCAGGGTGCGCAGTATTTT.

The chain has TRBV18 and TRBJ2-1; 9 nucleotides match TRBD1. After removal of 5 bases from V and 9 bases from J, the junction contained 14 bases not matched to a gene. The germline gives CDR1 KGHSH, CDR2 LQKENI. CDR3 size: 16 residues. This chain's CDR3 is CASSRDRVKNGGEQFF. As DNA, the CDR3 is TGTGCCAGCTCAAGGGACAGGGTAAAGAACGGGGGTGAGCAGTTCTTC.

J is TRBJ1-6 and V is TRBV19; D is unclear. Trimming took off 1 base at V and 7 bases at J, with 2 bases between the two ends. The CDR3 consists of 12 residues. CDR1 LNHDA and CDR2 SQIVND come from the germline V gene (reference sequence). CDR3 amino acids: CASSIANSPLHF. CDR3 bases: TGTGCCAGTAGTATAGCGAATTCACCCCTCCACTTT.

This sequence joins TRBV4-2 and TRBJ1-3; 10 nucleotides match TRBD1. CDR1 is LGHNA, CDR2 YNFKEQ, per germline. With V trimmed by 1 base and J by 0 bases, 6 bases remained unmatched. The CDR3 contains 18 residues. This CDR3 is CASSQGDRGPFSGNTIYF. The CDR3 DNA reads TGTGCCAGCAGCCAAGGGGACAGGGGCCCGTTCTCTGGAAACACCATATATTTT.

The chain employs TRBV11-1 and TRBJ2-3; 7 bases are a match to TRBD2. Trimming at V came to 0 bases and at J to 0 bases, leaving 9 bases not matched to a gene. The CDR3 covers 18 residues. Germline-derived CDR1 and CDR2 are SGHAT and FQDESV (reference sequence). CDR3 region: CASSLAISAGSSTDTQYF. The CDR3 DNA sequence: TGTGCCAGCAGCTTAGCGATATCAGCGGGGTCAAGCACAGATACGCAGTATTTT.